Presented here are 28 T cell receptor beta chains from one specimen sequenced in a study of shared clonotypes between healthy human individuals. Generated by immunoSEQ multiplex PCR, the TCRdb table keeps only in-frame clones and is missing some. This table has around 2.1 million clones, 85% to 95% appearing once. Naive CD8 isolation took CD45RO-negative cells positively selected for CCR7 and excluded terminally differentiated effector memory CD45RA+ cells. Sequenced sample: naive CD8+ T cells from PBMCs. The receptor set was obtained from a man younger than 35 in good health. Some clones in this sample may be carry-over from other donors' samples.

V is TRBV5-6 and J is TRBJ1-2, with D tentatively TRBD1 (5 bases). V lost 4 bases and J lost 4, with 14 bases in between. This CDR3 has 14 residues. Germline V lookup: CDR1 SGHDT, CDR2 YYEEEE. The CDR3 DNA sequence: TGTGCCAGCAGCCCCAAGGGGCGAACCTATGGCTACACCTTC. Protein sequence: CASSPKGRTYGYTF.

This chain links TRBV19 with TRBJ2-6; D is possibly TRBD1 (6 bases). This CDR3 has 14 residues. Germline CDR1 reads LNHDA; CDR2 reads SQIVND (reference sequence). Trimming left V 3 bases short and J 5 bases short, with 8 bases between. The CDR3 nucleotides read TGTGCCAGTAGTATGGGGGCCAGGGCCAACGTCCTGACTTTC. Amino acids: CASSMGARANVLTF.

The V and J genes are TRBV7-6 and TRBJ2-2; 11 bases are shared with TRBD2. The CDR3 consists of 16 residues. Trimming cost V 5 bases and J 4 bases; bases outside gene matches: 6. In germline, CDR1 is SGHVS, CDR2 FNYEAQ. As DNA, the CDR3 is TGTGCCAGCAGCGCCTTAGCGGGAGGGATCACCGGGGAGCTGTTTTTT. It encodes CASSALAGGITGELFF.

The rearrangement joins TRBV7-9 to TRBJ1-1; weak D call: TRBD1 (5 bases). This CDR3 spans 14 amino acids. V was shortened by 1 base and J by 11 bases, with 17 bases between the two germline ends. Germline assignment: CDR1 SEHNR and CDR2 FQNEAQ (reference sequence). The CDR3 sequence: CASSLERDYRGAFF. Written as DNA, the CDR3 is TGTGCCAGCAGCTTAGAGAGGGACTATCGTGGGGCTTTCTTT.

This clone was recorded only once. J is TRBJ1-1 and V is TRBV5-6, with 8 bases matching TRBD1. The length of the CDR3 is 14 residues. After removal of 4 bases from V and 4 bases from J, the junction contained 6 bases not matched to a gene. Germline CDR1 is SGHDT and CDR2 is YYEEEE. CDR3 region: CASSTRTGRTEAFF. The CDR3 nucleotides read TGTGCCAGCAGCACCCGGACAGGGCGCACTGAAGCTTTCTTT.

This chain uses TRBV7-6 with TRBJ2-3; D perhaps matches TRBD2 (5 bases). Germline CDR1 SGHVS, CDR2 FNYEAQ. The CDR3 has 15 amino acids. V lost 1 base, J lost 0 bases, and 8 bases lay in between. The CDR3 DNA reads TGTGCCAGCAGCTTAGTTGCGGGTAGCACAGATACGCAGTATTTT. Translating gives CASSLVAGSTDTQYF.

The chain links TRBV9 to TRBJ2-6, with 8 bases aligning to TRBD1. V lost 5 bases to trimming and J lost 0 bases; unmatched junction nucleotides: 4. Germline V gene sequence: CDR1 SGDLS, CDR2 YYNGEE. This CDR3 has 16 residues. The CDR3 nucleotides are TGTGCCAGCAGTGGACAGGGAGGCTCTGGGGCCAACGTCCTGACTTTC. Its translation is CASSGQGGSGANVLTF.

The genes are TRBV29-1 and TRBJ2-7; 7 bases align to TRBD2. After removal of 5 bases from V and 0 bases from J, the junction contained 7 bases not matched to a gene. CDR1 SQVTM and CDR2 ANQGSEA come from the germline V gene. CDR3 length equals 14 residues. The CDR3 nucleotides are TGCAGCGTTCTGTGGGAGGGGAGCTCCTACGAGCAGTACTTC. As protein: CSVLWEGSSYEQYF.

The chain carries TRBV2 and TRBJ2-5; D gene ambiguous. The V gene lost 9 bases and the J gene lost 3 bases, with 11 bases spanning the gap. There are 12 residues in the CDR3. The V gene's germline CDR1 is SNHLY and CDR2 FYNNEI. CDR3 DNA: TGTGCCAGACTAAAATTGAAAGAGACCCAGTACTTC. It translates to CARLKLKETQYF.

The gene calls are TRBV28 and TRBJ2-7; 7 bases match TRBD1. The germline V gene encodes CDR1 MDHEN and CDR2 SYDVKM. CDR3 length equals 15 residues. V gave up 5 bases and J gave up 3 bases; unmatched junction bases: 10. CDR3 amino acids: CASSPPGQAIYEQYF. In nucleotides, the CDR3 is TGTGCCAGCAGTCCCCCCGGACAGGCCATCTACGAGCAGTACTTC.

The chain couples TRBV19 to TRBJ2-3, with D perhaps TRBD2 (5 bases). The CDR3 length is 14 residues. V lost 7 bases and J 6 bases, leaving 17 bases between the germline ends. The germline V gene has CDR1 LNHDA and CDR2 SQIVND (reference sequence). For the CDR3, the DNA is TGTGCCAGTATAGAGGGAACTAACCTTGATACGCAGTATTTT. It translates to CASIEGTNLDTQYF.

The rearrangement joins TRBV28 to TRBJ2-2; D is uncertain. Trimming shortened V by 1 base and J by 6 bases, and 6 bases separated the two germline ends. CDR3 length: 13 amino acids. The germline gives CDR1 MDHEN, CDR2 SYDVKM. The CDR3 DNA is TGTGCCAGCAGTTTATCCTGGGCCGGGGAGCTGTTTTTT. It yields the protein CASSLSWAGELFF.

The rearrangement links TRBV27 to TRBJ2-1; maybe TRBD1 (6 bases). The V end lost 8 bases, the J end lost 3 bases, and 17 bases lay between the germline ends. Germline V CDR1 and CDR2: MNHEY, SMNVEV (reference sequence). This CDR3 has 15 residues. CDR3 region: CASSSPQGGYNEQFF. The CDR3 DNA reads as TGTGCCAGCTCTTCCCCTCAAGGGGGCTACAATGAGCAGTTCTTC.

The chain joins TRBV9 to TRBJ2-3, with 7 bases aligning to TRBD2. Looked up from germline, CDR1 is SGDLS and CDR2 is YYNGEE. The CDR3 extends over 14 amino acids. The junction had 3 bases not matched to a gene; V was cut back by 1 base and J by 4 bases. The CDR3 coding sequence is TGTGCCAGCAGCGTACAAGGGAGGGCAGATACGCAGTATTTT. Amino acid sequence: CASSVQGRADTQYF.

The chain is built from TRBV6-6 and TRBJ2-7, with D uncertain. The length of the CDR3 is 12 residues. With 2 bases removed from V and 3 bases from J, the gap between germline ends came to 5 bases. Germline V gene lookup returns CDR1 MNHNY and CDR2 SVGAGI (reference sequence). CDR3 region: CASSYVGYEQYF. CDR3 sequence (DNA): TGTGCCAGCAGTTACGTGGGCTACGAGCAGTACTTC.

The chain has TRBV18 and TRBJ2-2; D might be TRBD2 (5 bases). The V end was cut by 0 bases, the J end by 6 bases, with 8 bases between. CDR3 length: 14 residues. Germline CDR1 reads KGHSH; CDR2 reads LQKENI. CDR3: CASSPPTGSGELFF. The CDR3 DNA sequence: TGTGCCAGCTCACCACCGACGGGATCCGGGGAGCTGTTTTTT.

The CDR3 sequence is CASSPGLKALYNEQFF. The CDR3 region has the DNA TGTGCCAGCAGCCCAGGACTAAAAGCCCTCTACAATGAGCAGTTCTTC. This chain connects TRBV7-9 to TRBJ2-1; tentative D call: TRBD2 (6 bases). Germline V gives CDR1 SEHNR, CDR2 FQNEAQ (reference sequence). V shed 5 bases and J shed 3 bases, with 17 bases lying between them. CDR3 length: 16 amino acids.

This clone was observed once. V usage is TRBV13 and J usage is TRBJ2-2; no clear D gene. CDR1 and CDR2 (germline): PRHDT, FYEKMQ (reference sequence). V dropped 4 bases and J dropped 7 bases, with 7 bases sitting between them. This CDR3 contains 12 residues. The CDR3 protein is CASSSGIGELFF. In DNA, the CDR3 is TGTGCCAGCAGCTCTGGTATCGGGGAGCTGTTTTTT.

This clone is a singleton in its sample. The chain recombines TRBV4-2 with TRBJ2-1; unclear D gene. The CDR3 length is 13 residues. With 1 base removed from V and 7 bases from J, the gap between germline ends came to 8 bases. Per the germline V gene, CDR1 is LGHNA and CDR2 is YNFKEQ. CDR3 amino acids: CASSQAENNEQFF. CDR3 DNA sequence: TGTGCCAGCAGCCAAGCTGAGAATAATGAGCAGTTCTTC.

The J gene is TRBJ1-2, the V gene TRBV29-1; D unclear. V lost 0 bases and J 4 bases, leaving 12 bases between the germline ends. Germline V gene lookup returns CDR1 SQVTM and CDR2 ANQGSEA. This CDR3 is 14 amino acids long. The CDR3 coding sequence is TGCAGCGTTGAAGATTCAGTGAGGGCCTATGGCTACACCTTC. It translates to CSVEDSVRAYGYTF.

Remarks on this clone: Other nucleotide sequences from this sample produce the same CDR3. The rearrangement uses TRBV28 and TRBJ1-2, with unresolved D. Trimming stripped 5 bases from V and 5 bases from J, with 18 bases between. Germline V lookup: CDR1 MDHEN, CDR2 SYDVKM. CDR3 length: 15 residues. CDR3: CASSPRAGGLYGYTF. CDR3 coding DNA: TGTGCCAGCAGTCCTAGGGCGGGAGGTTTATATGGCTACACCTTC.

Only one count was recorded for this clone. The chain combines TRBV6-1 with TRBJ1-5, with D perhaps TRBD1 (5 bases). The V end was cut by 4 bases, the J end by 4 bases, with 20 bases between. Germline CDR1 reads MNHNS; CDR2 reads SASEGT. This CDR3 has 17 amino acids. In nucleotides, the CDR3 is TGTGCCAGCAGTGGGAGGGGAATAGACAGAAGAAATCAGCCCCAGCATTTT. It yields the protein CASSGRGIDRRNQPQHF.

This rearrangement joins TRBV7-9 to TRBJ2-7; 11 positions agree with TRBD2. J lost 0 bases, V lost 4 bases, and 11 bases had no gene match. The length of the CDR3 is 18 residues. From germline, CDR1 is SEHNR and CDR2 FQNEAQ (reference sequence). The CDR3: CASSSTEGLAGGSYEQYF. CDR3 bases: TGTGCCAGCAGCTCTACGGAGGGGCTAGCGGGGGGCTCCTACGAGCAGTACTTC. The full variable domain, completed using reference TRBV7-9 and TRBJ2-7, is DTGVSQNPRHKITKRGQNVTFRCDPISEHNRLYWYRQTLGQGPEFLTYFQNEAQLEKSRLLSDRFSAERPKGSFSTLEIQRTEQGDSAMYLCASSSTEGLAGGSYEQYFGPGTRLTVT.

The V and J genes are TRBV27 and TRBJ2-7, with TRBD2 as a possible D gene (5 bases). Trimming pared 3 bases from V and 2 bases from J, leaving 8 bases between. The CDR3 has 13 residues. Germline assignment: CDR1 MNHEY and CDR2 SMNVEV (reference sequence). CDR3 DNA sequence: TGTGCCAGCAGTTTCCAGGAGGCCTACGAGCAGTACTTC. Amino acid sequence: CASSFQEAYEQYF.

This chain joins TRBV5-6 and TRBJ2-3, with D perhaps TRBD1 or TRBD2 (5 bases each). CDR3 length: 15 amino acids. The V gene lost 4 bases and the J gene lost 2 bases, with 14 bases spanning the gap. Germline V gene lookup returns CDR1 SGHDT and CDR2 YYEEEE. In DNA, the CDR3 is TGTGCCAGCAGCGGGGGATGGGGTGACACAGATACGCAGTATTTT. Its translation is CASSGGWGDTDTQYF.

The V gene is TRBV30, the J gene TRBJ2-7, with TRBD2 identical over 13 bases. Per the germline V gene, CDR1 is GTSNPN and CDR2 is SVGIG (reference sequence). Germline trimming cut 5 bases from V and 6 bases from J; bases unmatched to any gene: 1. This CDR3 is built from 12 residues. CDR3 amino acids: CAWGLAGVEQYF. In DNA form, the CDR3 reads TGTGCCTGGGGACTAGCGGGAGTCGAGCAGTACTTC. Supplemented by reference TRBV30 and TRBJ2-7, the full variable domain reads SQTIHQWPATLVQPVGSPLSLECTVEGTSNPNLYWYRQAAGRGLQLLFYSVGIGQISSEVPQNLSASRPQDRQFILSSKKLLLSDSGFYLCAWGLAGVEQYFGPGTRLTVT.

This clone was observed a single time. The chain links TRBV7-6 to TRBJ2-7; 11 positions agree with TRBD1. Germline assignment: CDR1 SGHVS and CDR2 FNYEAQ. Losses at the gene ends were 5 bases for V and 7 bases for J; bases not matched to a gene: 13. CDR3 length: 16 amino acids. CDR3 loop: CASSPHRDRGWEEQYF. The DNA of the CDR3 is TGTGCCAGCAGCCCTCATCGGGACAGGGGGTGGGAAGAGCAGTACTTC.

V and J are TRBV29-1 and TRBJ2-2; 12 bases are a match to TRBD2. Looked up from germline, CDR1 is SQVTM and CDR2 is ANQGSEA. This CDR3 is built from 17 residues. The J segment lost 7 bases and the V segment lost 7 bases, leaving 16 bases of the junction unmatched. The CDR3: CSGESGLAGGPGGELFF. In nucleotides, the CDR3 is TGCAGCGGCGAATCAGGGCTAGCGGGAGGGCCGGGCGGGGAGCTGTTTTTT.